This T cell receptor beta chain was captured in a study of T-cell reconstitution after alpha-beta-depleted transplantation in children. Unique molecular identifiers were built into the TCRbeta library. Via MiXCR, TCRdb re-called the PCR reads, giving one row per CDR3 protein. Of 150,000 to 250,000 distinct CDR3 sequences in the sample, just under 6.5% were seen once. Germline assignment: CDR1 MNHEY and CDR2 SMNVEV (reference sequence). CDR3 size: 19 residues. V gave up 1 base and J gave up 0 bases; unmatched junction bases: 11. This clonotype was seen ten or more times. The sequence derives from a girl under three years old with combined immunodeficiency, due to receive a stem cell transplant. The sample in question was PBMCs, obtained before TCRalphabeta/CD19-depleted stem cell transplant. This chain links TRBV27 with TRBJ2-2, with TRBD2 matching 7 bases. The CDR3 here is CASSLLIGREGANTGELFF. The DNA of the CDR3 is TGTGCCAGCAGTTTATTAATCGGCAGGGAGGGCGCGAACACCGGGGAGCTGTTTTTT.